This entry concerns a single T cell receptor beta chain. No antigen is known for it. This sample was included in a study of PD-1 blockade in classical Hodgkin lymphoma. Profiling relied on immunoSEQ multiplex PCR, and the TCRdb table lists in-frame clones only, not all of them. The table records 95,000 or so clones, around four fifths of them present only once. The study, taken as a whole, reports: By C4D1 there was a significant rise in CD4+ TCR diversity but not in CD8+ TCR diversity. Similar baseline diversity was found in complete responders and newly diagnosed patients.

Autologous stem cell transplantation was followed by relapse in every patient, and brentuximab vedotin exposure varied. The germline gives CDR1 SGHNT, CDR2 YENEEA. Trimming at V came to 3 bases and at J to 10 bases, leaving 5 bases not matched to a gene. The CDR3 contains 13 residues. The rearrangement links TRBV11-3 to TRBJ2-1; 8 nucleotides line up with TRBD2. This receptor was identified in a human donor with classical Hodgkin lymphoma. This material consisted of peripheral blood mononuclear cells (PBMCs), taken at baseline. The CDR3 here is CASSFGGVGEQFF. In nucleotides, the CDR3 is TGTGCCAGCAGCTTCGGGGGGGTCGGGGAGCAGTTCTTC.